These T cell receptor beta chains were read from a single sample in a study of Graves' ophthalmopathy and Graves' hyperthyroidism. TCRdb processed the multiplex PCR reads anew with MiXCR; each CDR3 protein has one entry. The sample includes around 600,000 distinct CDR3 sequences, more than 40% of them seen just once. Specimen: peripheral blood. These receptors came from an adult man with Graves' ophthalmopathy. Both conserved end residues are part of each CDR3. A D gene is named only where the DNA matches it firmly. Some rows mark clone size as missing; the rest say once, few, many or name a class of expanded clone.

v_call	j_call	clone_size	d_call	cdr3_aa	cdr3_nt
TRBV9	TRBJ1-6	many	TRBD1	CASSVEGGQNSPLHF	TGTGCCAGCAGCGTAGAAGGGGGCCAAAATTCACCCCTCCACTTT
TRBV19	TRBJ2-3	.	TRBD2	CASSVETPGLAGGLDTQYF	TGTGCCAGTAGTGTCGAAACCCCTGGACTAGCGGGAGGGCTAGATACGCAGTATTTT
TRBV12-3/TRBV12-4	TRBJ1-1	few	TRBD1	CASSPASGGGQMAFF	TGTGCCAGCAGCCCGGCCTCGGGGGGGGGACAGATGGCTTTCTTT
TRBV7-8	TRBJ2-2	.	TRBD2	CASKAQLAGDGELLF	TGTGCCAGCAAAGCCCAACTAGCGGGAGACGGGGAGCTGCTTTTT
TRBV7-9	TRBJ2-5	many	.	CASSPGGSETQYF	TGTGCCAGCAGCCCGGGTGGATCAGAGACCCAGTACTTC
TRBV5-1	TRBJ1-1	many	.	CASSLSSMNTEAFF	TGCGCCAGCAGCTTGAGTTCCATGAACACTGAAGCTTTCTTT
TRBV29-1	TRBJ2-1	.	TRBD1	CSVEEGTGEVEQFF	TGCAGCGTTGAAGAGGGGACAGGGGAGGTTGAGCAGTTCTTC
TRBV10-2	TRBJ2-2	many	TRBD1	CASRDRLTGELFF	TGCGCCAGCAGGGACAGGCTGACCGGGGAGCTGTTTTTT
TRBV20-1	TRBJ2-2	.	TRBD2	CSARGRTSGPGELFF	TGCAGTGCTAGAGGGAGGACTAGCGGGCCCGGGGAGCTGTTTTTT
TRBV5-1	TRBJ2-5	.	.	CASSKAVGTTGHQETQYF	TGCGCCAGCAGCAAGGCGGTGGGGACCACGGGCCACCAAGAGACCCAGTACTTC
TRBV15	TRBJ2-7	many	.	CATSSDPQGLDEQYF	TGTGCCACCAGCAGTGATCCGCAGGGTTTGGACGAGCAGTACTTC
TRBV6-2/TRBV6-3	TRBJ2-3	once	TRBD1	CASSPNRGSGDTQYF	TGTGCCAGCAGTCCGAACAGGGGTTCGGGAGATACGCAGTATTTT
TRBV7-9	TRBJ2-7	many	.	CASGRIDYEQYF	TGTGCCAGCGGGAGGATCGACTACGAGCAGTACTTC
TRBV2	TRBJ2-5	many	TRBD1	CASSDRTGGKETQYF	TGTGCCAGCAGTGACCGGACAGGGGGCAAAGAGACCCAGTACTTC
TRBV7-8	TRBJ2-7	few	TRBD2	CASSPRHSGGAYEQYF	TGTGCCAGCAGCCCCAGACATAGCGGGGGGGCCTACGAGCAGTACTTC
TRBV25-1	TRBJ2-7	.	TRBD2	CASSQQRGYEQYF	TGTGCCAGCAGCCAACAGCGGGGCTACGAGCAGTACTTC
TRBV4-3	TRBJ2-7	.	.	CASSQDLGSTREQYF	TGCGCCAGCAGCCAAGATCTGGGGTCGACACGCGAGCAGTACTTC
TRBV20-1	TRBJ1-4	once	.	CSANEKLFF	TGCAGTGCTAATGAAAAACTGTTTTTT
TRBV29-1	TRBJ2-2	.	TRBD1	CSAGTGTGAPGELFF	TGCAGCGCCGGAACCGGGACAGGGGCCCCCGGGGAGCTGTTTTTT
TRBV9	TRBJ2-7	.	.	CASSQFGYEQYF	TGTGCCAGCAGTCAGTTCGGCTACGAGCAGTACTTC
TRBV10-3	TRBJ2-5	.	TRBD1	CASRDRGKETQYF	TGTGCCAGCAGGGACAGGGGGAAAGAGACCCAGTACTTC
TRBV27	TRBJ2-7	few	TRBD2	CASGLAGVEQYF	TGTGCCTCGGGACTAGCGGGAGTTGAGCAGTACTTC
TRBV12-1	TRBJ2-7	.	.	CASSPEQVPYEQYF	TGTGCCAGCAGCCCAGAACAGGTACCCTACGAGCAGTACTTC
TRBV6-6	TRBJ1-5	many	.	CASSPRGGGMINQPQHF	TGTGCCAGCAGTCCCCGAGGGGGGGGCATGATCAATCAGCCCCAGCATTTT
TRBV25-1	TRBJ2-2	once	.	CASSELGAGELFF	TGTGCCAGCAGTGAACTCGGGGCTGGGGAGCTGTTTTTT
TRBV7-2	TRBJ2-1	.	.	CASSLSQYRGNEQFF	TGTGCCAGCAGCTTAAGCCAGTACCGGGGGAATGAGCAGTTCTTC
TRBV9	TRBJ2-5	.	.	CASSGGWVAQYF	TGTGCCAGCAGCGGGGGGTGGGTGGCCCAGTACTTC
TRBV2	TRBJ1-6	many	.	CASSVKSPLHF	TGTGCCAGCAGTGTTAAGTCACCCCTCCACTTT
TRBV15	TRBJ2-1	.	TRBD2	CATSGLAGAGSSCNEQFF	TGTGCCACCAGCGGCCTAGCGGGGGCGGGAAGCTCCTGCAATGAGCAGTTCTTC
TRBV19	TRBJ1-2	many	.	CASTRERPYGYTF	TGTGCCAGTACCCGGGAGAGACCATATGGCTACACCTTC
TRBV24-1	TRBJ1-1	.	TRBD1	CACPGQGAMNTEAFF	TGTGCCTGTCCGGGACAGGGGGCGATGAACACTGAAGCTTTCTTT
TRBV10-3	TRBJ2-2	.	.	CASSSTENTGELFF	TGTGCCAGCAGTTCGACAGAGAACACCGGGGAGCTGTTTTTT
TRBV6-5	TRBJ1-4	many	.	CASRQGGVVEKLFF	TGTGCCAGCCGGCAAGGGGGGGTCGTTGAAAAACTGTTTTTT
TRBV15	TRBJ1-5	many	.	CATSSRRGNQPQHF	TGTGCCACCAGCAGCAGAAGGGGAAATCAGCCCCAGCATTTT
TRBV2	TRBJ1-2	.	.	CASSARDLWGGAGGYTF	TGTGCCAGCAGTGCTAGAGATCTTTGGGGGGGCGCGGGTGGCTACACCTTC
TRBV7-3	TRBJ1-1	many	TRBD1	CASSFHAGGDAYTEAFF	TGTGCCAGCAGCTTTCATGCAGGGGGCGACGCGTATACTGAAGCTTTCTTT
TRBV25-1	TRBJ1-1	.	TRBD1	CASSNMGTGGEVEAFF	TGTGCCAGCAGTAACATGGGGACAGGGGGCGAAGTTGAAGCTTTCTTT
TRBV20-1	TRBJ2-5	.	TRBD2	CSATRGAHGETQYF	TGCAGTGCTACGCGGGGGGCGCATGGAGAGACCCAGTACTTC
TRBV4-2	TRBJ2-5	few	.	CASSGESHKTQYF	TGTGCCAGCAGCGGCGAGTCCCACAAGACCCAGTACTTC
TRBV27	TRBJ2-7	many	.	CASSLTGSEQYF	TGTGCCAGCAGTTTAACCGGTTCCGAGCAGTACTTC
TRBV5-8	TRBJ2-6	many	TRBD1	CASSPGDRGQHGANVLTF	TGTGCCAGCAGTCCCGGTGATAGGGGGCAACATGGGGCCAACGTCCTGACTTTC
TRBV5-6	TRBJ2-5	once	.	CASSLVGEDETQYF	TGTGCCAGCAGCTTGGTCGGGGAGGATGAGACCCAGTACTTC
TRBV20-1	TRBJ2-7	many	.	CSAGTASYEQYF	TGCAGTGCTGGGACTGCCTCCTACGAGCAGTACTTC
TRBV6-2/TRBV6-3	TRBJ1-2	once	.	CASSYARWRRDSHTF	TGTGCCAGCAGTTACGCCCGTTGGCGCAGGGATAGCCACACCTTC
TRBV29-1	TRBJ2-7	.	TRBD1	CSVRPGQGYEQYF	TGCAGCGTTCGACCCGGACAGGGTTACGAGCAGTACTTC
TRBV25-1	TRBJ2-3	.	.	CASSEQQDSITDTQYF	TGTGCCAGCAGTGAGCAACAGGACAGTATCACAGATACGCAGTATTTT
TRBV6-1	TRBJ1-2	many	.	CASSDGPNYGYTF	TGTGCCAGCAGTGATGGGCCGAACTATGGCTACACCTTC
TRBV19	TRBJ1-1	many	.	CASSIGTVNTEAFF	TGTGCCAGTAGTATAGGGACAGTGAACACTGAAGCTTTCTTT
TRBV9	TRBJ1-3	.	.	CASSVGSGDLQGFSGNTIYF	TGTGCCAGCAGCGTAGGGAGTGGCGACCTACAGGGATTCTCTGGAAACACCATATATTTT
TRBV24-1	TRBJ2-2	few	TRBD2	CATSDNSGGGGAGELFF	TGTGCCACCAGTGACAATAGCGGGGGGGGCGGCGCCGGGGAGCTGTTTTTT
TRBV5-1	TRBJ1-5	many	.	CASSLEGGPNQPQHF	TGCGCCAGCAGCTTGGAGGGGGGCCCCAATCAGCCCCAGCATTTT
TRBV4-2	TRBJ2-7	.	TRBD2	CASSETSGGDEQYF	TGTGCCAGCAGCGAGACTAGCGGGGGGGACGAGCAGTACTTC
TRBV29-1	TRBJ1-2	.	TRBD1	CSLADTGGYGYTF	TGCAGCCTCGCCGATACAGGGGGCTATGGCTACACCTTC
TRBV5-1	TRBJ2-5	few	TRBD1	CASSSTFRDRSGETQYF	TGCGCCAGCAGCTCCACTTTCCGGGACAGGTCCGGTGAGACCCAGTACTTC